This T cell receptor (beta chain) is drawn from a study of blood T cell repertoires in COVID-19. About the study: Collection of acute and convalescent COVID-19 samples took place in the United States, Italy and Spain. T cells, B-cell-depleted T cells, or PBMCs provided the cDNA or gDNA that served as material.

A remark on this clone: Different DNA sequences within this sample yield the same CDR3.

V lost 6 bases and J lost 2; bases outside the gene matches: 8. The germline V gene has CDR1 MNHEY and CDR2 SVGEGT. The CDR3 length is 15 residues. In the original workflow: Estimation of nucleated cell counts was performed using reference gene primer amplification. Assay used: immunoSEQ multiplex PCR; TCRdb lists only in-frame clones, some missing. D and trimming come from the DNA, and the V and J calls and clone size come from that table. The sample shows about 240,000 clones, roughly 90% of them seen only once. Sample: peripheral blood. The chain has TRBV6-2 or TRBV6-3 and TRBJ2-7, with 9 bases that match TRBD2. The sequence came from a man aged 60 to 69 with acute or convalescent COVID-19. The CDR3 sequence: CASSLSGRGPYEQYF. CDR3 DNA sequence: TGTGCCAGCAGCCTTAGCGGGAGAGGTCCCTACGAGCAGTACTTC.